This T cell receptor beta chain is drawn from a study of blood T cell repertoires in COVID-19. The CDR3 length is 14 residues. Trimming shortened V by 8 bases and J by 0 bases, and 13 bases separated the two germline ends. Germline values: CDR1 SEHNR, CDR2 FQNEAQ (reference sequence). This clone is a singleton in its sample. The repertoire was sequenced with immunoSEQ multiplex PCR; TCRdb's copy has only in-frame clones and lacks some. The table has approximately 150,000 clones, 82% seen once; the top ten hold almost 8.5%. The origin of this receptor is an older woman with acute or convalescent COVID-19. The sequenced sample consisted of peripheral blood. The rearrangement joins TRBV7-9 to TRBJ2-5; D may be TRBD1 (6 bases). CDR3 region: CASRTQGYQETQYF. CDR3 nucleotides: TGTGCCAGCCGCACACAGGGATACCAAGAGACCCAGTACTTC.